The rows below give T cell receptor beta chains drawn from one sample of a study of relationships among human T cell subsets. TCRdb re-derived calls from the multiplex PCR reads in MiXCR, one entry per CDR3 protein. The table includes 5,100 or so distinct CDR3 sequences, around 75% detected once. Sequencing was performed on total T cells sorted from blood. The receptor source for this set is a man in his forties in good health. CDR3s include the opening cysteine and the closing phenylalanine or tryptophan. A D gene is named only where the DNA matches it firmly. Clone sizes are given selectively: once, few, many, or a class where the clone is expanded.

TRBV28,NA,NA,TRBJ2-7,TGTGCCAGCAGTCAACTAGTGCAGAAGCAGTACTTC,CASSQLVQKQYF
TRBV6-6,few,TRBD2,TRBJ2-7,TGTGCCAGCAGTTCGGAAGCGGGGTCCTACAATGAGCAGTACTTC,CASSSEAGSYNEQYF
TRBV20-1,NA,TRBD2,TRBJ2-3,TGCAGCGTAGCGGGAGATACGCAGTATTTT,CSVAGDTQYF
TRBV5-5,NA,NA,TRBJ1-6,TGTGCCAGCAGCCGGGAGTCCCATTCACCCCTCCACTTT,CASSRESHSPLHF
TRBV3-1,NA,NA,TRBJ2-3,TGTGCCAGCAGCCAACGAGGACATGGGCCAGATACGCAGTATTTT,CASSQRGHGPDTQYF
TRBV29-1,once,NA,TRBJ2-7,TGCAGCGTCTTGACCGGGATCTCTTCGGAGCAGTACTTC,CSVLTGISSEQYF
TRBV11-2,NA,TRBD2,TRBJ2-7,TGTGCCAGCAGCTTAGATCGTCTAGCGGGAGTCACCTACGAGCAGTACTTC,CASSLDRLAGVTYEQYF
TRBV7-3,NA,NA,TRBJ1-1,TGTGCCAGCAGCTTAACAGGGGGCACTGAAGCTTTCTTT,CASSLTGGTEAFF
TRBV7-9,NA,NA,TRBJ2-4,TGTGCCAGCAGCTTAGGACCTGGGATCGCCAAAAACATTCAGTACTTC,CASSLGPGIAKNIQYF
TRBV6-2/TRBV6-3,once,TRBD2,TRBJ2-1,TGTGCCAGTGATAGAGCGGGGGAAGGGCACAATGAGCAGTTCTTC,CASDRAGEGHNEQFF
TRBV6-4,NA,NA,TRBJ2-7,TGTGCCAGCAGTTACACGACTAGTGCCGAGCAGTACTTC,CASSYTTSAEQYF
TRBV7-9,NA,NA,TRBJ1-5,TGTGCCAGCAGCTTAGTTGGGGCCAATCAGCCCCAGCATTTT,CASSLVGANQPQHF
TRBV11-2,few,NA,TRBJ1-6,TGTGCCAGCAGCTTAGACAGGGGTTCACCCCTCCACTTT,CASSLDRGSPLHF
TRBV28,NA,NA,TRBJ2-1,TGTGCCAGCAGTCCCCTTGGGGCAGGAGAGAATGAGCAGTTCTTC,CASSPLGAGENEQFF
TRBV5-4,NA,NA,TRBJ2-5,TGCGCCAGCAGCTTGCGGGTGAAACAAGAGACCCAGTACTTC,CASSLRVKQETQYF
TRBV12-3/TRBV12-4,NA,NA,TRBJ2-1,TGTGCTAGTGGTGTGGACAGTTACAATGAGCAGTTCTTC,CASGVDSYNEQFF
TRBV6-1,NA,TRBD1,TRBJ2-3,TGTGCCAGCTGGGACAGCGACACAGATACGCAGTATTTT,CASWDSDTDTQYF